These T cell receptor beta chains were read from a single sample in a study of identical twins. TCRdb analysed the 5' RACE reads with MiXCR anew, one entry per CDR3 protein. This table has around 1.7 million distinct CDR3 sequences, under 35% appearing once. The sequencing input was cord blood. The receptors were gathered from a newborn girl in good health. Each CDR3 is given with its conserved first and last residue. Each record gives: D gene, J gene, clone size, V gene, CDR3 DNA, CDR3 protein. The D gene is left open where the match is weak. Not every row has a clone size; where given, it reads once, few, many or a size class.

D: TRBD2
J: TRBJ2-5
size: -
V: TRBV4-2
DNA: TGTGCCAGCAGCCAAGAAAGCGGGGGGGGCAATGAGCAGTACTTC
CDR3: CASSQESGGGNEQYF

D: -
J: TRBJ1-5
size: -
V: TRBV12-3/TRBV12-4
DNA: TGTGCCAGCAGTTTTAGGGGGTTTACAGGGCCCAACCCTTTCAATCAGCCCCAGCATTTT
CDR3: CASSFRGFTGPNPFNQPQHF

D: -
J: TRBJ2-1
size: many
V: TRBV4-2
DNA: TGTGCCAGCAGCCAAGTGAAATCTTGGGGACGGAACTACAATGAGCAGTTCTTC
CDR3: CASSQVKSWGRNYNEQFF

D: -
J: TRBJ2-5
size: -
V: TRBV2
DNA: TGTGCCAGCAGGCTAGAAGCCCTGGGGGATGAGCAGTACTTC
CDR3: CASRLEALGDEQYF

D: TRBD1
J: TRBJ1-5
size: -
V: TRBV19
DNA: TGTGCCAGTAGTACCTCCGGGACAGGGGGGCAGCCCCAGCATTTT
CDR3: CASSTSGTGGQPQHF

D: TRBD2
J: TRBJ2-7
size: -
V: TRBV20-1
DNA: TGCAGTGCTAATCCAGCGGGATCGGGCTACGAGCAGTACTTC
CDR3: CSANPAGSGYEQYF

D: -
J: TRBJ1-5
size: -
V: TRBV18
DNA: TGTGCCAGCTCACCACCGGATCAGCCCCAGCATTTT
CDR3: CASSPPDQPQHF

D: -
J: TRBJ1-4
size: -
V: TRBV6-5
DNA: TGTGCCAGCAGTTACAGGGACAATGAAAAACTGTTTTTT
CDR3: CASSYRDNEKLFF

D: TRBD2
J: TRBJ2-3
size: few
V: TRBV20-1
DNA: TGCAGTGCAACGAGCGGGAGGAGAAGCACAGATACGCAGTATTTT
CDR3: CSATSGRRSTDTQYF

D: TRBD2
J: TRBJ2-4
size: many
V: TRBV29-1
DNA: TGCAGCGTTTCTTTAGCGGGACGAGCCAAAAACATTCAGTACTTC
CDR3: CSVSLAGRAKNIQYF

D: TRBD2
J: TRBJ2-3
size: few
V: TRBV6-1
DNA: TGTGCCAGCAGTGTGGTGACTAGCGGGAGCACAGATACGCAGTATTTT
CDR3: CASSVVTSGSTDTQYF

D: TRBD1
J: TRBJ2-5
size: -
V: TRBV28
DNA: TGTGCCAGCAGTCGGGACAGGGAGACCCGGTACTTC
CDR3: CASSRDRETRYF

D: -
J: TRBJ2-7
size: -
V: TRBV12-3/TRBV12-4
DNA: TGTGCCAGCAGTTCTTTCTGGAGGGGGTCCTACGAGCAGTACTTC
CDR3: CASSSFWRGSYEQYF

D: -
J: TRBJ1-1
size: many
V: TRBV3-1
DNA: TGCGCCAGCAGCCCCCGAGGAGACACTGAAGCTTTCTTT
CDR3: CASSPRGDTEAFF

D: TRBD2
J: TRBJ2-5
size: -
V: TRBV18
DNA: TGTGCCAGCTCACCAACGGGACTAGCGGGGCCTTTACAAGAGACCCAGTACTTC
CDR3: CASSPTGLAGPLQETQYF

D: -
J: TRBJ2-3
size: -
V: TRBV7-9
DNA: TGTACCAGCAGCTTAGGGGGAACGCAGTATTTT
CDR3: CTSSLGGTQYF

D: TRBD2
J: TRBJ2-5
size: -
V: TRBV25-1
DNA: TGTGCCAGCAGTGCCCGGGGAGGGGAGACCCAGTACTTC
CDR3: CASSARGGETQYF

D: -
J: TRBJ2-7
size: -
V: TRBV21-1
DNA: TGTGCCAGCAGCCTGCGTAGCGCCACACAGCCCATCTACGAGCAGTACTTC
CDR3: CASSLRSATQPIYEQYF

D: -
J: TRBJ2-4
size: -
V: TRBV21-1
DNA: TGTGCCAGCATGGACATTCAGTACTTC
CDR3: CASMDIQYF

D: TRBD2
J: TRBJ2-3
size: many
V: TRBV18
DNA: TGTGCCAGCTCACCACTGGGACTAGCGGGGACAGATACGCAGTATTTT
CDR3: CASSPLGLAGTDTQYF

D: -
J: TRBJ2-7
size: -
V: TRBV12-3/TRBV12-4
DNA: TGTGCCAGCAGTTTCACCGACGCCTACGAGCAGTACTTC
CDR3: CASSFTDAYEQYF

D: TRBD1
J: TRBJ1-2
size: -
V: TRBV4-3
DNA: TGCGCCAGCAGCCGGTCGACAGGGCCAGGTAACTATGGCTACACCTTC
CDR3: CASSRSTGPGNYGYTF

D: TRBD2
J: TRBJ2-2
size: once
V: TRBV20-1
DNA: TGCAGTGCTAGGGCCGGGACTAGCGGCAACACCGGGGAGCTGTTTTTT
CDR3: CSARAGTSGNTGELFF

D: -
J: TRBJ1-2
size: -
V: TRBV20-1
DNA: TGCAGTGCTAAATCAGTCAGCTATGGCTACACCTTC
CDR3: CSAKSVSYGYTF

D: TRBD2
J: TRBJ2-7
size: -
V: TRBV11-2
DNA: TGTGCCAGCCGACCGGGACTACTCTACGAGCAGTACTTC
CDR3: CASRPGLLYEQYF

D: TRBD2
J: TRBJ2-3
size: -
V: TRBV12-3/TRBV12-4
DNA: TGTGCCAGCAGTTCTAGAGCGGGGGGTACTCCAGATACGCAGTATTTT
CDR3: CASSSRAGGTPDTQYF

D: -
J: TRBJ1-1
size: -
V: TRBV24-1
DNA: TGTGCCACCAGTCATCGTTCTGAAGCTTTCTTT
CDR3: CATSHRSEAFF

D: -
J: TRBJ2-1
size: many
V: TRBV21-1
DNA: TGTGCCAGCAGCTTCCGGGACAGGGGGGACAATGAGCAGTTCTTC
CDR3: CASSFRDRGDNEQFF

D: -
J: TRBJ2-1
size: few
V: TRBV15
DNA: TGTGCCACCAGCAGACTAGCGAATGAGCAGTTCTTC
CDR3: CATSRLANEQFF

D: TRBD1
J: TRBJ2-7
size: -
V: TRBV6-5
DNA: TGTGCCAGCAGTTACTCGAATCTTCAGTGGGGACAGACATACGAGCAGTACTTC
CDR3: CASSYSNLQWGQTYEQYF

D: TRBD2
J: TRBJ2-1
size: few
V: TRBV20-1
DNA: TGCAGTGCTAGCCTCCAGGGATTAGCGGGAGAGTTCTCCTCCTACAATGAGCAGTTCTTC
CDR3: CSASLQGLAGEFSSYNEQFF

D: -
J: TRBJ2-1
size: -
V: TRBV25-1
DNA: TGTGCCAGCAGTGAATCCCCGGGAGTACCCTACAATGAGCAGTTCTTC
CDR3: CASSESPGVPYNEQFF

D: TRBD2
J: TRBJ2-7
size: once
V: TRBV27
DNA: TGTGCCAGCGGTTCTGCTGGGACTAGCGGGATTCCCTACAATGAGCAGTACTTC
CDR3: CASGSAGTSGIPYNEQYF

D: TRBD2
J: TRBJ2-1
size: -
V: TRBV4-2
DNA: TGTGCCAGCAGCCTGGGACTAGCGGGAGTCGTCAATGAGCAGTTCTTC
CDR3: CASSLGLAGVVNEQFF

D: -
J: TRBJ1-5
size: -
V: TRBV12-3/TRBV12-4
DNA: TGTGTCAGCAGCCAAGCCCAGGGTCATAGCAATCAGCCCCAGCATTTT
CDR3: CVSSQAQGHSNQPQHF

D: -
J: TRBJ1-2
size: many
V: TRBV6-5
DNA: TGTGCCAGCAGTACACCGGGGCCTAACCCTCTCTATGGCTACACCTTC
CDR3: CASSTPGPNPLYGYTF

D: TRBD1
J: TRBJ1-5
size: -
V: TRBV28
DNA: TGTGCCAGCAGACCGGGACAGGGGGACAATCAGCCCCAGCATTTT
CDR3: CASRPGQGDNQPQHF

D: TRBD2
J: TRBJ2-7
size: -
V: TRBV12-3/TRBV12-4
DNA: TGTGCCAGCACCCTAGCGGGAGCTAGCTACAATGAGCAGTACTTC
CDR3: CASTLAGASYNEQYF

D: -
J: TRBJ2-7
size: -
V: TRBV10-3
DNA: TGTGCCATCAGTGAGTCAGAGTACGAGGGGTCCGTAACCTACGAGCAGTACTTC
CDR3: CAISESEYEGSVTYEQYF

D: TRBD1
J: TRBJ2-5
size: few
V: TRBV4-2
DNA: TGTGCCAGCAGCCAATGGACAGGGGGAGAGACCCAGTACTTC
CDR3: CASSQWTGGETQYF

D: TRBD2
J: TRBJ2-4
size: -
V: TRBV7-9
DNA: TGTGCCAGCAGCTTAGTGGCTTCGGCTAGCGGGACGGGCAAAAACATTCAGTACTTC
CDR3: CASSLVASASGTGKNIQYF

D: -
J: TRBJ1-5
size: -
V: TRBV4-2
DNA: TGTGCCAGCAGCCAGGCACAGGAGAGCAATCAGCCCCAGCATTTT
CDR3: CASSQAQESNQPQHF

D: TRBD1
J: TRBJ2-1
size: -
V: TRBV19
DNA: TGTGCCAGTAGTATGGGTCTCAGGGGGCGGCTTATCAATGAGCAGTTCTTC
CDR3: CASSMGLRGRLINEQFF

D: -
J: TRBJ2-7
size: few
V: TRBV2
DNA: TGTGCCAGCAGTGAAGGTTTAGGGGGCTCCTACGAGCAGTACTTC
CDR3: CASSEGLGGSYEQYF